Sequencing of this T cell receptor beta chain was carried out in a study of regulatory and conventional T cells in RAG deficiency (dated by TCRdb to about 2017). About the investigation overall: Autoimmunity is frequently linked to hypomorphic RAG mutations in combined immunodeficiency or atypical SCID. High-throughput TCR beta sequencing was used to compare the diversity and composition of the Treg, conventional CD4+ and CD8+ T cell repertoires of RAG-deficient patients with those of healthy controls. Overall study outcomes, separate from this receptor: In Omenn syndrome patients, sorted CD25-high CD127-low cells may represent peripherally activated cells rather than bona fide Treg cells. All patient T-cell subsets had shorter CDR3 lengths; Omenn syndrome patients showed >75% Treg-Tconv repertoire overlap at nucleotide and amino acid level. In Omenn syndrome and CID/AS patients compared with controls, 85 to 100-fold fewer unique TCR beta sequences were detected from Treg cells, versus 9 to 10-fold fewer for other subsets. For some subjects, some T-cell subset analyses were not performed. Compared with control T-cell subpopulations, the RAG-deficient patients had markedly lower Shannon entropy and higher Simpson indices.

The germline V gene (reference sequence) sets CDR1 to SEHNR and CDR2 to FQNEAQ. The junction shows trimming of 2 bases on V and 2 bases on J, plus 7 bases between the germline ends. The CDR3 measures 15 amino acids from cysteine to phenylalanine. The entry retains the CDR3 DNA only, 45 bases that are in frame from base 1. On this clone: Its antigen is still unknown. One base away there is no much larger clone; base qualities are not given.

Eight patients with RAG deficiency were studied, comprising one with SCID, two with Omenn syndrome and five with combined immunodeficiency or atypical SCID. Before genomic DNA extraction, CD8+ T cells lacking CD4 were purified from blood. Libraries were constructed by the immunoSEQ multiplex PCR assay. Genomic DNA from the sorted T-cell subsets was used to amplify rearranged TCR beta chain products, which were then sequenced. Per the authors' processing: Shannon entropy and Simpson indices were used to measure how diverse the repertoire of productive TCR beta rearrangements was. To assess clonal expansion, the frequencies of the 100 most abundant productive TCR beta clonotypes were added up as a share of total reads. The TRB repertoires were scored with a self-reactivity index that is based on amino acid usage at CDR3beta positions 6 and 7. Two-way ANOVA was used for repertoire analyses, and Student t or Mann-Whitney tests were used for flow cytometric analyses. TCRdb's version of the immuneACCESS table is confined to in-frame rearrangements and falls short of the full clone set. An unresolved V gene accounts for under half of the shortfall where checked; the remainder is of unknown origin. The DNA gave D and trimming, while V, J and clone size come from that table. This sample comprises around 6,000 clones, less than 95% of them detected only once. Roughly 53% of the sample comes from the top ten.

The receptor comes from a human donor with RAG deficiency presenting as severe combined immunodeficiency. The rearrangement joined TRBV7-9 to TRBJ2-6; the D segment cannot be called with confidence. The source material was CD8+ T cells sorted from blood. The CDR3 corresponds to CASSLREAGANVLTF. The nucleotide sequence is TGTGCCAGCAGCTTACGCGAGGCTGGGGCCAACGTCCTGACTTTC.